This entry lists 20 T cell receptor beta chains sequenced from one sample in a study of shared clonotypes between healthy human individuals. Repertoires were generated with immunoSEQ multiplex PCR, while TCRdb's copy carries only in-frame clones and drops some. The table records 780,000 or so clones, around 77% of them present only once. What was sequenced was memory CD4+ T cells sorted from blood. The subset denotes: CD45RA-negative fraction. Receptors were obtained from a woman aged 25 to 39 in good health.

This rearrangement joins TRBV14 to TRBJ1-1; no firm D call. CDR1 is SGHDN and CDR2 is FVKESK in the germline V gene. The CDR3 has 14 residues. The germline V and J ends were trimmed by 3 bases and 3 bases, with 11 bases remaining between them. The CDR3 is CASSQGIRDTEAFF. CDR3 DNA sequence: TGTGCCAGCAGCCAGGGGATCCGGGACACTGAAGCTTTCTTT.

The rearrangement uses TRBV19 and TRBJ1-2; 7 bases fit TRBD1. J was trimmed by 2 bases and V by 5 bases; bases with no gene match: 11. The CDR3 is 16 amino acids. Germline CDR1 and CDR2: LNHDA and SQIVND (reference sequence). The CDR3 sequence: CASSPRTGALNYGYTF. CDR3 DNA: TGTGCCAGTAGTCCTCGGACAGGCGCCCTGAACTATGGCTACACCTTC.

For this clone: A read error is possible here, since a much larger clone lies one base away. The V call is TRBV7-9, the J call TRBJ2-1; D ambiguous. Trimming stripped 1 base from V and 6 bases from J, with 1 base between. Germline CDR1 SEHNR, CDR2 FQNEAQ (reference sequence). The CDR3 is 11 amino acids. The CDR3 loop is CASSLVNEQFF. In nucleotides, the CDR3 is TGTGCCAGCAGCTTAGTCAATGAGCAGTTCTTC.

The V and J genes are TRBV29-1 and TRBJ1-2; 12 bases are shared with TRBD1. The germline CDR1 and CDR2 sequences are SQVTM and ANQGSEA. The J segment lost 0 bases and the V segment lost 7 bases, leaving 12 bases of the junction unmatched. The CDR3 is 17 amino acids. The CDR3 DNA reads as TGCAGCGCAGTCCCGGGACAGGGGGCCCAAGCTAACTATGGCTACACCTTC. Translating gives CSAVPGQGAQANYGYTF.

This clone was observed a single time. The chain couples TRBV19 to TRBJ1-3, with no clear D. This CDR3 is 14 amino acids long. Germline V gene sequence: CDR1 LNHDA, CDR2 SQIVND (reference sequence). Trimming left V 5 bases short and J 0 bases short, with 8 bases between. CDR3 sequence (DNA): TGTGCCAGTAGTCTCAGAAACTCTGGAAACACCATATATTTT. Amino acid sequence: CASSLRNSGNTIYF.

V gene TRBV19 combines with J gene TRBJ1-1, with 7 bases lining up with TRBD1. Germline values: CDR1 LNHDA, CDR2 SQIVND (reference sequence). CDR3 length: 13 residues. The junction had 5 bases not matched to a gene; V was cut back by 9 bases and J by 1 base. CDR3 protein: CASLGQENTEAFF. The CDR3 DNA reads TGTGCCAGCCTAGGACAGGAGAACACTGAAGCTTTCTTT.

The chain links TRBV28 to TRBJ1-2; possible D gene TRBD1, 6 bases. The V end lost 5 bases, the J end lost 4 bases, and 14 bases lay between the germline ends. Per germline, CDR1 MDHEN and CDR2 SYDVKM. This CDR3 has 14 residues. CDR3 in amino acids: CASSAPVGGYGYTF. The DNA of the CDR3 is TGTGCCAGCAGTGCACCCGTAGGGGGCTATGGCTACACCTTC.

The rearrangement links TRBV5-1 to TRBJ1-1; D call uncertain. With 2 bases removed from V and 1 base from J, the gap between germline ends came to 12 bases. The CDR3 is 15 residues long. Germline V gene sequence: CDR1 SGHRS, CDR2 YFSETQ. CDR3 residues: CASSFSTLGNTEAFF. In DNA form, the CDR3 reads TGCGCCAGCAGCTTTTCAACTCTGGGGAACACTGAAGCTTTCTTT.

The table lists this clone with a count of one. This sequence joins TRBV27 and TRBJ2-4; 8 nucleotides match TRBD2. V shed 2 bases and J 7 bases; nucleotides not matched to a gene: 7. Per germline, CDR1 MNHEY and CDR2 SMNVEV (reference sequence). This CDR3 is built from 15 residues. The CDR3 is CASSLGTRGRNIQYF. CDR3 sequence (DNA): TGTGCCAGCAGTTTAGGGACTAGAGGTCGTAACATTCAGTACTTC.

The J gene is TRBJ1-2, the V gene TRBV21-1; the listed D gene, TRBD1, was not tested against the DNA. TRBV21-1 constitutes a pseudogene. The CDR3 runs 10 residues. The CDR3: CASSTNRLTF. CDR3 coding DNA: TGTGCCAGCAGCACAAACAGGCTAACCTTC.

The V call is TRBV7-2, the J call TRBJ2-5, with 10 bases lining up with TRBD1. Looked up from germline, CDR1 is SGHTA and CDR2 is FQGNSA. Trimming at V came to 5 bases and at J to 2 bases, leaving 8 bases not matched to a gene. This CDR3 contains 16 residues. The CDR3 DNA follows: TGTGCCAGCAGCCACGGGGACAGGGGATCGCAAGAGACCCAGTACTTC. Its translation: CASSHGDRGSQETQYF.

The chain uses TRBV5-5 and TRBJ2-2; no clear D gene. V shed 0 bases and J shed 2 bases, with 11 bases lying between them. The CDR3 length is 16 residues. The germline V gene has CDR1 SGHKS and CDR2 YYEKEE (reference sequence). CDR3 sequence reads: CASSLALVDNTGELFF. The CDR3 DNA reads TGTGCCAGCAGCTTGGCCTTAGTGGACAACACCGGGGAGCTGTTTTTT.

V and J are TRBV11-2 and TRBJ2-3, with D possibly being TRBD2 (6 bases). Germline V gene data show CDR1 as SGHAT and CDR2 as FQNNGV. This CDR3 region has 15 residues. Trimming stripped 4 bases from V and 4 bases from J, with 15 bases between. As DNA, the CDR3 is TGTGCCAGCAGCTCCCACCTCGGGGGTGCAGATACGCAGTATTTT. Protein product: CASSSHLGGADTQYF.

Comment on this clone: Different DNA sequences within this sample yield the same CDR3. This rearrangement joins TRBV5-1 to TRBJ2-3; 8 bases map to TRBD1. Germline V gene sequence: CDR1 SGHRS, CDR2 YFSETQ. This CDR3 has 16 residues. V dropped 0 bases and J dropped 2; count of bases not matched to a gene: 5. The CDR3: CASSLAQGAATDTQYF. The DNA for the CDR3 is TGCGCCAGCAGCTTGGCGCAGGGGGCCGCCACAGATACGCAGTATTTT.

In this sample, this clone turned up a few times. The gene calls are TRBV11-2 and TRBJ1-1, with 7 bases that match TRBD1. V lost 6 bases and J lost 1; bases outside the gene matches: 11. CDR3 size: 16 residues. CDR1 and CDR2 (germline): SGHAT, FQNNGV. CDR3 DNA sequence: TGTGCCAGCAGACGGACCGCAGGGGGGGGGAACACTGAAGCTTTCTTT. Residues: CASRRTAGGGNTEAFF.

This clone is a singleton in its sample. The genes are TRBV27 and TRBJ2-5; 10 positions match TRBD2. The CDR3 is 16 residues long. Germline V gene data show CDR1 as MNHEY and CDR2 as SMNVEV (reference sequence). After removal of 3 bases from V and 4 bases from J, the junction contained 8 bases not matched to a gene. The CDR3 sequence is CASSLISGRALETQYF. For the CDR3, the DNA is TGTGCCAGCAGTTTGATCAGCGGGAGGGCCTTAGAGACCCAGTACTTC.

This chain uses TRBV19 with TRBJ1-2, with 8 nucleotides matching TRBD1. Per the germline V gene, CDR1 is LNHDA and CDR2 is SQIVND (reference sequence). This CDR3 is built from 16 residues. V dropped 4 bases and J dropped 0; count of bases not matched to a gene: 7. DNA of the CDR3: TGTGCCAGTAGTACCGGGACAGGTTTGACTAACTATGGCTACACCTTC. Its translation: CASSTGTGLTNYGYTF.

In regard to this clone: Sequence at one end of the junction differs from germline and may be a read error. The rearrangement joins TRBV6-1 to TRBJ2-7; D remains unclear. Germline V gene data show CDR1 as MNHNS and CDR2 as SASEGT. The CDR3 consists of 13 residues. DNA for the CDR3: TGTGCCACCAGTGAAACCTGGGATAGCGAGCAGTACTTC. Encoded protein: CATSETWDSEQYF.

Here the CDR3 DNA reads TGTGCTTCTCGTAAGCGCGGCGGGCTGAACACTGAAGCTTTCTTT. Translated, it gives CASRKRGGLNTEAFF. The chain employs TRBV19 and TRBJ1-1, with D unclear. The CDR3 is 15 residues long. Germline V gene lookup returns CDR1 LNHDA and CDR2 SQIVND (reference sequence).

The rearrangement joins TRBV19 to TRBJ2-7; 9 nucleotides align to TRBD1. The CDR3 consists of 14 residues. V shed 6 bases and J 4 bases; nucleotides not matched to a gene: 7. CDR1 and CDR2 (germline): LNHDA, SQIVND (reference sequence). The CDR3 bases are TGTGCCAGTAGCCGGGACAGGGTAAGATACGAGCAGTACTTC. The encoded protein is CASSRDRVRYEQYF.